What follows describes a single T cell receptor beta chain. What it recognizes is unknown. Germline V CDR1 and CDR2: LNHDA, SQIVND (reference sequence). The CDR3 spans 16 residues. The junction had 9 bases not matched to a gene; V was cut back by 3 bases and J by 1 base. The data belong to a study of shared clonotypes between healthy human individuals. Study findings and constraints: For naive CD4 cells, approximately 4.7% of clonotypes were shared across a handful of donors.

The sorted-subset replicate PCRs were given approximately 190 ng DNA, which is about 29,000 T cell genomes. Using immunoSEQ multiplex PCR, the repertoire was profiled, and TCRdb retains in-frame clones only, with some absent. The sample shows some 630,000 clones, around 72% of them seen only once. This TCR came from a woman in her 30s in good health. This chain uses TRBV19 with TRBJ2-7; TRBD1 aligns across 7 bases. The sequenced material came from memory CD4+ T cells sorted from blood. Subset of the sample: CD45RA-negative fraction. CDR3 sequence (DNA): TGTGCCAGTAGTATCCTCGGGCCAGGGGGTTCCTACGAGCAGTACTTC. As protein: CASSILGPGGSYEQYF.